One and the same sample provided the 10 T cell receptor beta chains below, sequenced in a study of blood T cell repertoires in COVID-19. The data were produced by immunoSEQ multiplex PCR, yet TCRdb's version contains in-frame clones alone and is incomplete. The repertoire has around 230,000 clones, 87% of them found once; the top ten carry approximately 7.5%. The sample was peripheral blood. The origin of the receptors is a man aged 55-75 years who had recovered from COVID-19.

The chain carries TRBV7-2 and TRBJ2-7; 7 positions match TRBD1. Per germline, CDR1 SGHTA and CDR2 FQGNSA. The CDR3 has 13 amino acids. The V gene end was trimmed by 4 bases and the J gene end by 4 bases; junction bases not matched to a gene: 4. In DNA form, the CDR3 reads TGTGCCAGCAGCTATCGACAGGGATACGAGCAGTACTTC. Protein product: CASSYRQGYEQYF.

This clone was seen ten or more times. The rearrangement uses TRBV24-1 and TRBJ1-6; D perhaps matches TRBD1 (6 bases). Germline-derived CDR1 and CDR2 are KGHDR and SFDVKD. The CDR3 covers 16 residues. Trimming shortened V by 2 bases and J by 8 bases, and 15 bases separated the two germline ends. The CDR3 sequence is CATSDSRAGDHSPLHF. In DNA form, the CDR3 reads TGTGCCACCAGTGATTCGAGGGCAGGGGATCATTCACCCCTCCACTTT.

The chain couples TRBV10-2 to TRBJ2-1; 8 positions match TRBD2. J lost 7 bases, V lost 8 bases, and 16 bases had no gene match. CDR3 length: 16 amino acids. The V gene's germline CDR1 is WSHSY and CDR2 SAAADI. The CDR3 here is CASAESGGGVQNEQFF. CDR3 DNA sequence: TGCGCCAGCGCCGAGTCGGGGGGGGGCGTACAAAATGAGCAGTTCTTC.

The gene calls are TRBV7-8 and TRBJ2-5; 7 bases align to TRBD1. Trimming removed 5 bases from V and 2 bases from J; junction bases left unmatched: 5. The CDR3 length is 14 residues. Looked up from germline, CDR1 is SGHVS and CDR2 is FQNEAQ. The CDR3 spells CASSAGTVQETQYF. The CDR3 DNA reads as TGTGCCAGCAGCGCCGGGACAGTGCAAGAGACCCAGTACTTC.

The chain combines TRBV15 with TRBJ1-1, with 11 bases aligning to TRBD1. The CDR3 has 14 amino acids. Germline V gene sequence: CDR1 LNHNV, CDR2 YYDKDF (reference sequence). J lost 5 bases, V lost 3 bases, and 2 bases had no gene match. For the CDR3, the DNA is TGTGCCACCAGCAGGGACAGGGGGCAAACTGAAGCTTTCTTT. It translates to CATSRDRGQTEAFF.

The chain carries TRBV5-1 and TRBJ2-7; D call uncertain. This CDR3 has 13 amino acids. Trimming took 0 bases from V and 2 from J, leaving 6 bases between them. The V gene's germline CDR1 is SGHRS and CDR2 YFSETQ. The CDR3 coding sequence is TGCGCCAGCAGCTTGGCCCCAGCCTACGAGCAGTACGTC. Translated: CASSLAPAYEQYV.

This chain links TRBV7-2 with TRBJ1-6, with 11 bases identical to TRBD1. Germline V CDR1 and CDR2: SGHTA, FQGNSA. This CDR3 is built from 14 residues. V lost 4 bases to trimming and J lost 10 bases; unmatched junction nucleotides: 3. This chain's CDR3 is CASSSGQGVSPLHF. The CDR3 nucleotides are TGTGCCAGCAGCTCGGGACAGGGGGTATCACCCCTCCACTTT.

V usage is TRBV19 and J usage is TRBJ2-7; TRBD2 is a possible D gene (6 bases). V was cut by 5 bases and J by 2 bases, with 16 bases left in between. The CDR3 totals 15 residues. Germline CDR1 and CDR2: LNHDA and SQIVND (reference sequence). The CDR3 sequence: CASSLHLEGTYEQYF. CDR3 nucleotide sequence: TGTGCCAGTAGTCTCCACCTGGAGGGAACCTACGAGCAGTACTTC.

The chain uses TRBV18 and TRBJ1-1; D might be TRBD1 (5 bases). Germline CDR1 KGHSH, CDR2 LQKENI. The CDR3 has 13 residues. V was pared by 6 bases and J by 3 bases, with 11 bases between. The CDR3 sequence is CASSQGKDTEAFF. CDR3 in DNA: TGTGCCAGCTCCCAGGGTAAGGACACTGAAGCTTTCTTT.

The J gene is TRBJ2-5, the V gene TRBV29-1; 10 bases fit TRBD1. The CDR3 runs to 14 residues. From germline, CDR1 is SQVTM and CDR2 ANQGSEA. The trim removed 7 bases at V and 4 bases at J, leaving 9 bases unmatched. CDR3 in DNA: TGCAGCGGGCGGGACAGGGGTTTTTCAGAGACCCAGTACTTC. Its protein is CSGRDRGFSETQYF.